This TCR beta chain was captured in a study of tumor-infiltrating lymphocytes in primary liver carcinoma. The source of the blood RNA was unsorted whole blood, and germline DNA was extracted as well. After removal of 4 bases from V and 7 bases from J, the junction contained 16 bases not matched to a gene. Germline CDR1 SGHTA, CDR2 FQGNSA. The length of the CDR3 is 17 residues. The template, around 540 ng total RNA, yielded TCR beta cDNA made with a constant-region primer. Slightly modified ARM-PCR served as the procedure for the TCR beta libraries. These libraries came from three rounds of nested multiplex PCR. Running roughly 10 cycles apiece, the first two PCR rounds relied on TRBV1-TRBV30 forward primers together with a C-beta reverse primer. Using its own MiXCR run on the multiplex PCR reads, TCRdb lists one record per CDR3 protein. The sample carries hundreds of thousands of distinct CDR3 sequences, approximately 65% recorded once.

In regard to this clonotype: Its antigen is unknown.

Overall study findings and caveats: Blood's top-250-clone fraction was significantly lower than that of tumors (p = 0.039).

The chain couples TRBV7-2 to TRBJ2-3, with 8 bases matching TRBD2. The sample taken for sequencing was peripheral blood. The receptor comes from a man between 40 and 49 years old with primary liver carcinoma and hepatitis B virus infection. In nucleotides, the CDR3 is TGTGCCAGCAGCTCCCCACCGGGACTAGTGGGATCAAATACGCAGTATTTT. Translation: CASSSPPGLVGSNTQYF.